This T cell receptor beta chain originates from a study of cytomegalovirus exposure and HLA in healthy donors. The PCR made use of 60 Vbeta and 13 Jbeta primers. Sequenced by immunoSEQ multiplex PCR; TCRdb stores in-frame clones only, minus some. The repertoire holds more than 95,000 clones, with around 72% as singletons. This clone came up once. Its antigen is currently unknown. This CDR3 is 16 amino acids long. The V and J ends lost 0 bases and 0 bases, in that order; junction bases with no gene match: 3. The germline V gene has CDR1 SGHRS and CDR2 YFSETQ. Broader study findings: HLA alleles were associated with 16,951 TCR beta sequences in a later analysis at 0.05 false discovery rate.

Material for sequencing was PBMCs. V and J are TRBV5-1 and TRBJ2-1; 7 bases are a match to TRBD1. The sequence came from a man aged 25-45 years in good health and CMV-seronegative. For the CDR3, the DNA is TGCGCCAGCAGCTTGGCCGAGGGGGCCTCCTACAATGAGCAGTTCTTC. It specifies CASSLAEGASYNEQFF.